Listed here are 10 T cell receptor beta chains from one sample, sequenced in a study of brain T cells in children with intractable seizures. The method was immunoSEQ multiplex PCR; TCRdb's version includes in-frame clones alone and lacks a portion of them. Of 300,000 to 400,000 clones detected, over 85% appear once; the ten largest clones hold 5% to 7%. Stated time point: blood from clinic visit 5 months post-surgery; TSC patient then seizure free. This specimen consisted of peripheral blood, obtained around 5 months after surgery. The receptors come from a boy younger than two with tuberous sclerosis and intractable seizures.

V and J are TRBV18 and TRBJ1-3, with 7 bases fitting TRBD1. There are 16 residues in the CDR3. The germline V gene encodes CDR1 KGHSH and CDR2 LQKENI. V trimming: 1 base; J trimming: 0 bases; junction bases outside the gene matches: 3. CDR3 coding DNA: TGTGCCAGCTCACCACGACAGGGTGACTCTGGAAACACCATATATTTT. This gives the protein CASSPRQGDSGNTIYF.

The CDR3: CASSVGMQQYNEQFF. In DNA, the CDR3 is TGTGCCAGCAGCGTAGGCATGCAGCAATACAATGAGCAGTTCTTC. The V call is TRBV9, the J call TRBJ2-1; no reliable D call. Germline CDR1 and CDR2: SGDLS and YYNGEE. The V and J ends lost 0 bases and 4 bases respectively, with 11 bases between them. This CDR3 comprises 15 residues.

The J gene is TRBJ2-2, the V gene TRBV5-8, with D possibly TRBD2 on 5 matching bases. Germline assignment: CDR1 SGHTS and CDR2 YDEGEE. The CDR3 contains 19 residues. The V end lost 0 bases, the J end lost 8 bases, and 26 bases lay between the germline ends. CDR3 sequence (DNA): TGTGCCAGCAGCTTGGGCCCAATAACTAGTTTCGCGTCGTCGGGGGAGCTGTTTTTT. This sequence encodes CASSLGPITSFASSGELFF.

This chain connects TRBV19 to TRBJ1-1; 7 positions agree with TRBD1. The CDR3 length is 13 residues. In germline, CDR1 is LNHDA, CDR2 SQIVND (reference sequence). The V and J ends lost 5 bases and 4 bases, in that order; junction bases with no gene match: 4. The CDR3 spells CASSSQGGTEAFF. The CDR3 coding sequence is TGTGCCAGTAGTTCGCAGGGGGGCACTGAAGCTTTCTTT.

V usage is TRBV4-2 and J usage is TRBJ2-3, with TRBD1 as a possible D gene (5 bases). Looked up from germline, CDR1 is LGHNA and CDR2 is YNFKEQ. Deletions cut 0 bases from V and 4 bases from J, with 8 bases between. The CDR3 is made up of 14 amino acids. The DNA for the CDR3 is TGTGCCAGCAGCCAAGATCAGGGCCCAGATACGCAGTATTTT. Protein product: CASSQDQGPDTQYF.

The chain recombines TRBV30 with TRBJ1-2; 8 nucleotides match TRBD1. CDR1 is GTSNPN, CDR2 SVGIG, per germline (reference sequence). Trimming at V came to 3 bases and at J to 6 bases, leaving 12 bases not matched to a gene. CDR3 size: 15 residues. The CDR3 DNA reads as TGTGCCTGGAGAAGGACTGGTGGACAGGGCCATGGCTACACCTTC. Its protein is CAWRRTGGQGHGYTF.

The rearrangement uses TRBV27 and TRBJ2-1; the match to TRBD2 covers 10 bases. The CDR3 loop spans 15 amino acids. Germline CDR1 is MNHEY and CDR2 is SMNVEV (reference sequence). Trimming cost V 2 bases and J 9 bases; bases outside gene matches: 7. Written as DNA, the CDR3 is TGTGCCAGCAGTTTAGGAGCGGGAGGGCTTGGTGAGCAGTTCTTC. Translation gives CASSLGAGGLGEQFF.

The chain couples TRBV19 to TRBJ2-3; no definite D call. V dropped 5 bases and J dropped 2 bases, with 8 bases sitting between them. Per the germline V gene, CDR1 is LNHDA and CDR2 is SQIVND (reference sequence). CDR3 length: 13 amino acids. The CDR3 region has the DNA TGTGCCAGTAGTTATGGCGTCACAGATACGCAGTATTTT. Its translation is CASSYGVTDTQYF.

The rearrangement uses TRBV6-5 and TRBJ1-6, with 7 bases matching TRBD1. From germline, CDR1 is MNHEY and CDR2 SVGAGI. The CDR3 is made up of 15 amino acids. V shed 5 bases and J 7 bases; nucleotides not matched to a gene: 8. Here the CDR3 reads CASSPQGTANSPLHF. In DNA form, the CDR3 reads TGTGCCAGCAGTCCCCAGGGGACAGCAAATTCACCCCTCCACTTT.

J is TRBJ2-1 and V is TRBV13; possibly TRBD2 for D (5 bases). Germline V lookup: CDR1 PRHDT, CDR2 FYEKMQ (reference sequence). The germline V and J ends were trimmed by 1 base and 3 bases, with 19 bases remaining between them. The CDR3 is 18 amino acids. This CDR3 is CASSLDLGSDWLYNEQFF. The CDR3, as DNA: TGTGCCAGCAGCTTAGATTTAGGATCGGACTGGCTCTACAATGAGCAGTTCTTC.